Listed below are T cell receptor beta chains from one sample, sequenced in a study of beta chain features in type 1 diabetes. This table comes from immunoSEQ multiplex PCR, and its TCRdb copy is limited to in-frame clones, with some not included. The table lists around 130,000 clones, less than 20% of them singletons, with 2% to 3% in the top ten. Material: central memory CD4+ T cells from blood. Receptors were obtained from a man aged 25 to 40 with type 1 diabetes. CDR3s leave out the opening cysteine and the closing phenylalanine or tryptophan. The size entry is marked missing in some rows and otherwise reads once, few, many or a size class.

abundance	j_gene	v_gene	CDR3aa
.	TRBJ2-2	TRBV7-2	ASSSQGVPGELF
.	TRBJ2-7	TRBV2	ASSAQLTYEQY
few	TRBJ2-5	TRBV5-6	ASSAGPIETQY
few	TRBJ1-6	TRBV11-2	ASSRNNSPLH
.	TRBJ2-5	TRBV19	ASSMVSETQY
.	TRBJ2-1	TRBV7-3	ASSLVGASSYNEQF
.	TRBJ2-7	TRBV6-5	ASSPDFSSYEQY
.	TRBJ2-1	TRBV2	ASKSEASGGARSEQF
.	TRBJ1-6	TRBV10-2	ASSWEPDSSYNSPLH
.	TRBJ2-3	TRBV28	ASSFGARTDTQY
many	TRBJ2-1	TRBV5-1	ASSPRISDEQF
.	TRBJ1-1	TRBV18	ASSPRPVENTEAF
few	TRBJ1-6	TRBV9	ASAATDNSPLH
few	TRBJ2-7	TRBV10-3	AISEGQDTTREQY
.	TRBJ1-6	TRBV9	ASSMQVFNSPLH
.	TRBJ2-3	TRBV5-5	ASRPTGLADTDTQY
few	TRBJ2-2	TRBV18	ASSPNTPDTGELF
.	TRBJ1-4	TRBV5-1	ASSLLEGDEKLF
few	TRBJ2-7	TRBV27	ASTSGGAGEQY
.	TRBJ2-3	TRBV11-2	ASSLVRGSASTDTQY
few	TRBJ2-3	TRBV27	ASSSRQRGGGDTQY
few	TRBJ1-1	TRBV5-1	ASMGNTEAF
.	TRBJ2-2	TRBV7-2	ASSSGNTGELF
few	TRBJ1-2	TRBV29-1	SVPGQGPNYGYT
.	TRBJ2-5	TRBV29-1	SVYGGGMWVQY
few	TRBJ1-2	TRBV27	ASSTRTGNYGYT
.	TRBJ2-4	TRBV5-4	ASSALGSGKNIQY
.	TRBJ2-1	TRBV5-1	ASSLALVRDLGHNEQF
.	TRBJ1-2	TRBV2	ASVDRVINYGYT
.	TRBJ1-6	TRBV29-1	SVSEGQANSPLH
few	TRBJ1-5	TRBV28	ASREQGVNQPQH
.	TRBJ1-5	TRBV29-1	SVGDSVSQPQH
.	TRBJ2-7	TRBV7-2	ASSLAAVGARNEQY
.	TRBJ1-6	TRBV28	ASSPLNSPLH
.	TRBJ2-5	TRBV6-5	ASSLEETQY
many	TRBJ1-2	TRBV28	ASTQPQDNYGYT
few	TRBJ2-1	TRBV9	ASSVGGGSYNEQF
.	TRBJ2-3	TRBV7-2	ASSPRRGASDTQY
few	TRBJ2-3	TRBV9	ASSVDWGLAADTQY
few	TRBJ2-5	TRBV2	ASNRAGGGETQY
few	TRBJ1-1	TRBV4-3	ASSARSLSVMNTEAF
few	TRBJ2-7	TRBV7-8	ASSPGQGISYEQY
.	TRBJ2-5	TRBV4-3	ASSQERRGRGETQY
.	TRBJ2-3	TRBV7-9	ASSPRGPDTQY
many	TRBJ1-4	TRBV7-9	ASSFGWTGGKIDEKLF
few	TRBJ2-7	TRBV18	ASSPRATMSSYEQY
few	TRBJ2-5	TRBV5-1	ASSLIGTQETQY
few	TRBJ1-1	TRBV9	ASSPLGLNTEAF
.	TRBJ2-6	TRBV4-2	ASSQDPSGGSGANVLT
.	TRBJ1-2	TRBV29-1	SVGSGAHGGYT
few	TRBJ1-6	TRBV7-8	ASSFRASLYYNSPLH
few	TRBJ2-1	TRBV4-2	ASSQGQGMNEQF
few	TRBJ1-5	TRBV7-9	ASSPGPYSNQPQH
many	TRBJ2-1	TRBV14	ASSQVGGGHNEQF
.	TRBJ2-5	TRBV4-2	ASSLGTSGQETQY